This T cell receptor (beta chain) was captured in a study of technical replicates of blood from several donors. Method: immunoSEQ multiplex PCR; TCRdb's copy keeps in-frame clones and lacks some. The data show 45,000 to 60,000 clones, about 96% seen once. V lost 3 bases and J lost 3; bases outside the gene matches: 7. CDR3 size: 14 residues. Germline lookup yields CDR1 GTSNPN and CDR2 SVGIG (reference sequence). Source material: T cells isolated from PBMCs. This clonotype was sampled from a human donor in good health. The chain links TRBV30 to TRBJ2-7; the match to TRBD2 covers 8 bases. CDR3 in amino acids: CAWSMGLAGYEQYF. The CDR3, as DNA: TGTGCCTGGAGCATGGGGCTAGCGGGCTACGAGCAGTACTTC.